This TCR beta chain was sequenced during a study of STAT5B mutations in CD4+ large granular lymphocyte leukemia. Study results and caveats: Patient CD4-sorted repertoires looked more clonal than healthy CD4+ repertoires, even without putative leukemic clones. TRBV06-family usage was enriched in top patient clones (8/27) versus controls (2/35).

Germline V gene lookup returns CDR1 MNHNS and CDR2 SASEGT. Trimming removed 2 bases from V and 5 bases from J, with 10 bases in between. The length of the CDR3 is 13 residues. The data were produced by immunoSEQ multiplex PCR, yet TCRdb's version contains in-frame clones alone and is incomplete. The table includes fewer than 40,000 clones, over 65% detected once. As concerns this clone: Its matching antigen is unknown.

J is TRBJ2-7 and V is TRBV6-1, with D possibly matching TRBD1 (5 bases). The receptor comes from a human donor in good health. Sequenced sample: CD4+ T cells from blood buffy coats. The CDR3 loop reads CASSERGRDEQYF. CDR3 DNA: TGTGCCAGCAGTGAAAGGGGTCGAGACGAGCAGTACTTC.